Each of the 26 T cell receptor beta chains below was sequenced from the same sample in a study of regulatory and conventional T cells in RAG deficiency. Blood CD4+ CD25-low CD127-high conventional T cells supplied the genomic DNA template. Profiling relied on immunoSEQ multiplex PCR, and the TCRdb table lists in-frame clones only, not all of them. Of 29,000 or so clones listed, 90% to 95% are singletons. These records were also assigned to another study, of regulatory T cells. That paper states: Primers: 52 TRBV forward and 13 TRBJ reverse.

Sequencing input: CD25- CD4+ T cells sorted from blood. The source is a human donor in good health.

V usage is TRBV19 and J usage is TRBJ2-6, with a tentative D call TRBD1 (5 bases). V dropped 6 bases and J dropped 2 bases, with 11 bases sitting between them. CDR1 is LNHDA, CDR2 SQIVND, per germline (reference sequence). The CDR3 consists of 15 residues. CDR3 bases: TGTGCCAGTAGGCCTCAGGGAACTGGGGCCAACGTCCTGACTTTC. Translated, it gives CASRPQGTGANVLTF. Variable domain in full (rest from reference TRBV19 and TRBJ2-6): DGGITQSPKYLFRKEGQNVTLSCEQNLNHDAMYWYRQDPGQGLRLIYYSQIVNDFQKGDIAEGYSVSREKKESFPLTVTSAQKNPTAFYLCASRPQGTGANVLTFGAGSRLTVL.

The J gene is TRBJ2-5, the V gene TRBV7-9, with a weak D call TRBD2 (5 bases). This CDR3 contains 12 residues. Trimming shortened V by 5 bases and J by 3 bases, and 7 bases separated the two germline ends. From germline, CDR1 is SEHNR and CDR2 FQNEAQ (reference sequence). DNA for the CDR3: TGTGCCAGCAGCACGAGGGAAGAGACCCAGTACTTC. Protein product: CASSTREETQYF.

The V and J genes are TRBV7-6 and TRBJ2-7, with 7 bases that match TRBD1. V shed 2 bases and J 5 bases; nucleotides not matched to a gene: 6. From germline, CDR1 is SGHVS and CDR2 FNYEAQ. There are 14 residues in the CDR3. In DNA, the CDR3 is TGTGCCAGCAGCTTATCAGGGGGAAGCCACGAGCAGTACTTC. The encoded protein is CASSLSGGSHEQYF.

The chain recombines TRBV11-3 with TRBJ2-2, with TRBD1 matching 7 bases. The germline V gene encodes CDR1 SGHNT and CDR2 YENEEA. The CDR3 is 16 residues long. V dropped 3 bases and J dropped 0; count of bases not matched to a gene: 4. The CDR3 nucleotides read TGTGCCAGCAGCTTGGGGACAGTGGCGAACACCGGGGAGCTGTTTTTT. Translated, it gives CASSLGTVANTGELFF.

This chain links TRBV6-1 with TRBJ1-2, with 9 bases fitting TRBD1. Germline V gene data show CDR1 as MNHNS and CDR2 as SASEGT. The ends lost 5 bases at V and 7 bases at J; junction bases unmatched: 11. The CDR3 has 15 amino acids. CDR3 sequence: CASSPKLTGGFGYTF. Written as DNA, the CDR3 is TGTGCCAGCAGTCCGAAGCTGACAGGGGGGTTTGGCTACACCTTC.

The rearrangement links TRBV6-5 to TRBJ2-7; 9 nucleotides align to TRBD2. In germline, CDR1 is MNHEY, CDR2 SVGAGI. This CDR3 contains 16 residues. The V and J ends lost 0 bases and 0 bases, in that order; junction bases with no gene match: 3. CDR3 bases: TGTGCCAGCAGTTACTCTCGCGGGGGGGCCTCCTACGAGCAGTACTTC. Translating it yields CASSYSRGGASYEQYF.

The chain joins TRBV7-3 to TRBJ1-2; 10 bases match TRBD1. This CDR3 region has 14 residues. The trim removed 5 bases at V and 6 bases at J, leaving 6 bases unmatched. Germline V gene sequence: CDR1 SGHTA, CDR2 FQGTGA. CDR3 protein: CASSLRQGANGYTF. CDR3 in DNA: TGTGCCAGCAGCCTCCGACAGGGGGCCAATGGCTACACCTTC. Supplemented by reference TRBV7-3 and TRBJ1-2, the full variable domain reads GAGVSQTPSNKVTEKGKYVELRCDPISGHTALYWYRQSLGQGPEFLIYFQGTGAADDSGLPNDRFFAVRPEGSVSTLKIQRTERGDSAVYLCASSLRQGANGYTFGSGTRLTVV.

This clone appeared a single time. The J gene is TRBJ2-1, the V gene TRBV7-3; no clear D. The germline CDR1 and CDR2 sequences are SGHTA and FQGTGA. Deletions cut 0 bases from V and 6 bases from J, with 6 bases between. The CDR3 totals 13 residues. For the CDR3, the DNA is TGTGCCAGCAGCTTAACTAGATCCAATGAGCAGTTCTTC. It yields the protein CASSLTRSNEQFF.

This rearrangement joins TRBV27 to TRBJ2-7, with D perhaps matching TRBD1 (6 bases). In germline, CDR1 is MNHEY, CDR2 SMNVEV (reference sequence). The CDR3 consists of 13 residues. Trimming left V 2 bases short and J 3 bases short, with 8 bases between. The CDR3 region is CASSLRQDYEQYF. The CDR3 region has the DNA TGTGCCAGCAGTTTAAGACAGGACTACGAGCAGTACTTC.

This clone was counted once. The chain uses TRBV5-1 and TRBJ2-1, with D possibly TRBD2 on 7 matching bases. CDR1 and CDR2 from the germline V gene are SGHRS and YFSETQ. V was shortened by 1 base and J by 9 bases, with 20 bases between the two germline ends. The CDR3 runs to 16 residues. CDR3 residues: CASSLSPGGPPGEQFF. In DNA form, the CDR3 reads TGCGCCAGCAGCTTGTCCCCCGGGGGGCCCCCCGGTGAGCAGTTCTTC.

V gene TRBV19 combines with J gene TRBJ2-7; TRBD2 matches 8 bases. The CDR3 consists of 15 residues. In germline, CDR1 is LNHDA, CDR2 SQIVND (reference sequence). V lost 3 bases, J lost 0 bases, and 4 bases stayed unmatched. CDR3 protein: CASSISGGISYEQYF. The CDR3, as DNA: TGTGCCAGTAGTATTTCGGGGGGGATCTCCTACGAGCAGTACTTC.

This clone was detected only once. The chain is built from TRBV7-9 and TRBJ2-5; maybe TRBD1 (7 bases). Trimming removed 5 bases at V and 1 base at J, with 14 bases between. The germline V gene has CDR1 SEHNR and CDR2 FQNEAQ (reference sequence). The CDR3 loop spans 15 amino acids. The CDR3 nucleotides read TGTGCCAGCAGCCCAGGGGGGTCCCTCCAAGAGACCCAGTACTTC. This gives the protein CASSPGGSLQETQYF. Full variable domain (missing parts from reference TRBV7-9 and TRBJ2-5): DTGVSQNPRHKITKRGQNVTFRCDPISEHNRLYWYRQTLGQGPEFLTYFQNEAQLEKSRLLSDRFSAERPKGSFSTLEIQRTEQGDSAMYLCASSPGGSLQETQYFGPGTRLLVL.

The CDR3 DNA reads as TGTGCCAGCAGCTCCGGGGGAGGGGTCGAGCAGTACTTC. Encoded protein: CASSSGGGVEQYF. V gene TRBV5-6 combines with J gene TRBJ2-7, with 7 bases aligning to TRBD2. This CDR3 is built from 13 residues. V lost 3 bases to trimming and J lost 6 bases; unmatched junction nucleotides: 6. The germline gives CDR1 SGHDT, CDR2 YYEEEE.

The chain has TRBV15 and TRBJ1-1; D might be TRBD1 (5 bases). The V end lost 0 bases, the J end lost 4 bases, and 18 bases lay between the germline ends. Germline CDR1 reads LNHNV; CDR2 reads YYDKDF (reference sequence). This CDR3 is 17 amino acids long. The CDR3 DNA reads TGTGCCACCAGCAGAGATGTTCCGCGGGGAGGGGCCACTGAAGCTTTCTTT. Its protein is CATSRDVPRGGATEAFF.

The DNA for the CDR3 is TGTGCCAGCAGTCCCCCCGGAGCGGGCGGTCAGCCCCAGCATTTT. Its protein is CASSPPGAGGQPQHF. This rearrangement joins TRBV27 to TRBJ1-5; unclear D gene. The CDR3 sequence is 15 residues long. Between the trimmed V and J ends, which lost 5 bases and 6 bases, there was a span of 17 bases. In germline, CDR1 is MNHEY, CDR2 SMNVEV (reference sequence).

This chain links TRBV7-9 with TRBJ2-2, with a possible D match to TRBD2 (7 bases). V was shortened by 2 bases and J by 6 bases, with 16 bases between the two germline ends. CDR3 length: 16 amino acids. In germline, CDR1 is SEHNR, CDR2 FQNEAQ (reference sequence). CDR3 sequence: CASSLWDGGPSGELFF. Here the CDR3 DNA reads TGTGCCAGCAGCTTATGGGACGGGGGGCCGTCCGGGGAGCTGTTTTTT.

This sequence joins TRBV21-1 and TRBJ2-6; whether TRBD1, the table's D call, matches the DNA was not checked. TRBV21-1 constitutes a pseudogene. This CDR3 spans 19 amino acids. The CDR3 loop is CASSVRGTEKRAGANVLTF. The CDR3 nucleotides read TGTGCCAGCAGCGTTCGCGGGACAGAGAAGAGGGCTGGGGCCAACGTCCTGACTTTC.

The chain uses TRBV21-1 and TRBJ2-7; the DNA was not used to check the table's D call, TRBD1. TRBV21-1 is a documented pseudogene. This CDR3 comprises 13 residues. CDR3 coding DNA: TGTGCCAGGTTACCGGGACAGGGCCTCGAGCAGTACTTC. The encoded protein is CARLPGQGLEQYF.

The V gene is TRBV27, the J gene TRBJ2-1; 8 bases align to TRBD2. Germline trimming cut 4 bases from V and 3 bases from J; bases unmatched to any gene: 11. The CDR3 contains 17 residues. Germline CDR1 reads MNHEY; CDR2 reads SMNVEV (reference sequence). The CDR3 nucleotides read TGTGCCAGCAGTTATATTTCCGGGGGGGCGGGCTACAATGAGCAGTTCTTC. Protein product: CASSYISGGAGYNEQFF.

V gene TRBV28 combines with J gene TRBJ2-3; 13 bases fit TRBD2. Germline lookup yields CDR1 MDHEN and CDR2 SYDVKM. The CDR3 length is 15 residues. The ends lost 7 bases at V and 6 bases at J; junction bases unmatched: 7. The CDR3 coding sequence is TGTGCCAGCACCCCTGGGACTAGCGGGGCGGATACGCAGTATTTT. It codes for CASTPGTSGADTQYF. The whole variable domain, filled in from reference TRBV28 and TRBJ2-3, reads DVKVTQSSRYLVKRTGEKVFLECVQDMDHENMFWYRQDPGLGLRLIYFSYDVKMKEKGDIPEGYSVSREKKERFSLILESASTNQTSMYLCASTPGTSGADTQYFGPGTRLTVL.

The chain joins TRBV15 to TRBJ1-2; 10 bases fit TRBD1. J was trimmed by 6 bases and V by 4 bases; bases with no gene match: 5. The CDR3 covers 14 residues. The germline V gene encodes CDR1 LNHNV and CDR2 YYDKDF (reference sequence). CDR3 region: CATSKRQGADGYTF. CDR3 sequence (DNA): TGTGCCACCAGCAAACGACAGGGGGCGGATGGCTACACCTTC.

This chain connects TRBV18 to TRBJ2-7; 9 bases are a match to TRBD1. Per germline, CDR1 KGHSH and CDR2 LQKENI. The CDR3 covers 15 residues. Germline trimming cut 2 bases from V and 6 bases from J; bases unmatched to any gene: 8. The CDR3 reads CASSPAGQGFGEQYF. CDR3 coding DNA: TGTGCCAGCTCACCAGCGGGACAGGGATTCGGCGAGCAGTACTTC.

The rearrangement uses TRBV5-5 and TRBJ2-3; a possible D gene is TRBD1 (6 bases). Trimming shortened V by 0 bases and J by 1 base, and 9 bases separated the two germline ends. The CDR3 runs to 15 residues. Germline V gives CDR1 SGHKS, CDR2 YYEKEE (reference sequence). Here the CDR3 DNA reads TGTGCCAGCAGCTTGGCCAGGGGACGCACAGATACGCAGTATTTT. Its protein is CASSLARGRTDTQYF.

This chain connects TRBV2 to TRBJ1-6; 8 nucleotides line up with TRBD1. The germline gives CDR1 SNHLY, CDR2 FYNNEI. Trimming removed 4 bases from V and 7 bases from J; junction bases left unmatched: 3. CDR3 length: 14 residues. CDR3 loop: CASSGGQGNSPLHF. The CDR3, as DNA: TGTGCCAGCAGTGGCGGACAGGGAAATTCACCCCTCCACTTT.

The rearrangement links TRBV6-1 to TRBJ2-5, with 12 bases matching TRBD2. V was clipped by 0 bases and J by 4 bases; unmatched bases: 3. The CDR3 sequence is 16 residues long. CDR1 and CDR2 from the germline V gene are MNHNS and SASEGT. The CDR3 here is CASSEALAGGPETQYF. The CDR3, as DNA: TGTGCCAGCAGTGAAGCGCTAGCGGGGGGGCCAGAGACCCAGTACTTC.

On this clone itself: Distinct nucleotide sequences in the sample also encode this CDR3. The chain employs TRBV2 and TRBJ1-2, with 10 bases fitting TRBD1. CDR3 length: 13 amino acids. V dropped 6 bases and J dropped 4; count of bases not matched to a gene: 2. Germline-derived CDR1 and CDR2 are SNHLY and FYNNEI. In DNA, the CDR3 is TGTGCCAGCAGCGGGACAGGGGTCTATGGCTACACCTTC. Translation: CASSGTGVYGYTF.